The 15 T cell receptor beta chains listed next were all sequenced from one sample in a study of T cell responses to AZD1222 COVID-19 vaccine. The data were produced by immunoSEQ multiplex PCR, yet TCRdb's version contains in-frame clones alone and is incomplete. Of 150,000 or so clones in the sample, 85% to 95% were seen once. The specimen comprised peripheral blood, sampled on day 0 of AZD1222 vaccination. These receptors were taken from an adult in good health.

The chain employs TRBV7-5 and TRBJ2-7; the table assigns TRBD1, which was not confirmed against the DNA. TRBV7-5 is shown as a pseudogene. This CDR3 spans 14 amino acids. The chain's CDR3 is CVRSLNNITYEQYF. CDR3 bases: TGTGTCAGAAGCTTAAACAATATTACCTACGAGCAGTACTTC.

This clone was seen once. This chain joins TRBV30 and TRBJ1-5; no clear D. The CDR3 runs to 15 residues. V was shortened by 4 bases and J by 0 bases, with 13 bases between the two germline ends. Germline V lookup: CDR1 GTSNPN, CDR2 SVGIG (reference sequence). CDR3 bases: TGTGCCTGGACCAAGGACGGCGTTAGCAATCAGCCCCAGCATTTT. Translated, it gives CAWTKDGVSNQPQHF.

The chain is built from TRBV29-1 and TRBJ1-2; no firm D call. V gave up 0 bases and J gave up 2 bases, with 13 bases separating them. From germline, CDR1 is SQVTM and CDR2 ANQGSEA. CDR3 length equals 15 residues. Written as DNA, the CDR3 is TGCAGCGTTGAAGATCGAACGGGGTTGAACTATGGCTACACCTTC. It yields the protein CSVEDRTGLNYGYTF.

V is TRBV6-5 and J is TRBJ1-5; unclear D gene. The V gene lost 0 bases and the J gene lost 0 bases, with 6 bases spanning the gap. Germline CDR1 MNHEY, CDR2 SVGAGI. This CDR3 contains 15 residues. The CDR3, as DNA: TGTGCCAGCAGTTACTCTTATTATAGCAATCAGCCCCAGCATTTT. As protein: CASSYSYYSNQPQHF.

V and J are TRBV7-9 and TRBJ2-7, with 8 bases fitting TRBD1. CDR1 SEHNR and CDR2 FQNEAQ come from the germline V gene (reference sequence). There are 14 residues in the CDR3. Trimming cost V 5 bases and J 2 bases; bases outside gene matches: 5. DNA for the CDR3: TGTGCCAGCAGCCCCGGACAGGGTACCTACGAGCAGTACTTC. Protein sequence: CASSPGQGTYEQYF.

This clone was detected once. V gene TRBV6-2 or TRBV6-3 combines with J gene TRBJ2-1, with 7 bases that match TRBD2. The germline V gene encodes CDR1 MNHEY and CDR2 SVGEGT. The CDR3 extends over 15 amino acids. J lost 2 bases, V lost 2 bases, and 3 bases had no gene match. The CDR3 DNA is TGTGCCAGCAGTTACCGGGAGGAGCCCTACAATGAGCAGTTCTTC. Protein: CASSYREEPYNEQFF.

This chain uses TRBV9 with TRBJ1-6; no firm D call. The CDR3 runs 13 residues. The germline V gene has CDR1 SGDLS and CDR2 YYNGEE. The V gene lost 2 bases and the J gene lost 9 bases, with 9 bases spanning the gap. CDR3 nucleotides: TGTGCCAGCAGCGTCGCAGGATCTTCACCCCTCCACTTT. It codes for CASSVAGSSPLHF.

The chain employs TRBV3-1 (or the pseudogene TRBV3-2) and TRBJ1-6; D not certain. Germline V lookup: CDR1 LGHDT, CDR2 YNNKEL (reference sequence). The V end lost 4 bases, the J end lost 9 bases, and 10 bases lay between the germline ends. The CDR3 spans 13 residues. DNA of the CDR3: TGTGCCAGCAGCCGGGCTGAATCTTCACCCCTCCACTTT. It codes for CASSRAESSPLHF.

The chain has TRBV3-1 (or the pseudogene TRBV3-2) and TRBJ1-4, with TRBD1 identical over 11 bases. The germline CDR1 and CDR2 sequences are LGHDT and YNNKEL (reference sequence). This CDR3 has 16 amino acids. V was pared by 0 bases and J by 7 bases, with 4 bases of the junction left unmatched. In DNA, the CDR3 is TGTGCCAGCAGCCAAGATCAGGGACAGGGGGGTGAAAAACTGTTTTTT. This encodes CASSQDQGQGGEKLFF.

This chain uses TRBV27 with TRBJ2-1; 10 nucleotides agree with TRBD2. The V and J ends lost 5 bases and 7 bases, in that order; junction bases with no gene match: 8. CDR1 and CDR2 from the germline V gene are MNHEY and SMNVEV (reference sequence). The CDR3 runs to 15 residues. The CDR3, as DNA: TGTGCCAGCAGTGCCGGGACTAGCGTAGCAAATGAGCAGTTCTTC. It specifies CASSAGTSVANEQFF.

The chain joins TRBV11-2 to TRBJ2-7; 15 bases align to TRBD2. CDR3 length: 16 residues. Germline CDR1 reads SGHAT; CDR2 reads FQNNGV. V lost 6 bases and J lost 7; bases outside the gene matches: 10. Here the CDR3 reads CASRPPRTSGRGEQYF. The DNA of the CDR3 is TGTGCCAGCAGGCCTCCCAGGACTAGCGGGAGGGGAGAGCAGTACTTC.

The chain employs TRBV5-1 and TRBJ1-1; no clear D. The CDR3 runs to 14 residues. Trimming shortened V by 4 bases and J by 1 base, and 11 bases separated the two germline ends. CDR1 is SGHRS and CDR2 is YFSETQ in the germline V gene. CDR3 bases: TGCGCCAGCAGCCTCCATCAACCGAACACTGAAGCTTTCTTT. Its protein product is CASSLHQPNTEAFF.

J is TRBJ1-6 and V is TRBV5-6; D is unresolved. Germline V gives CDR1 SGHDT, CDR2 YYEEEE. The V and J ends lost 5 bases and 0 bases respectively, with 15 bases between them. The CDR3 totals 17 residues. CDR3 sequence: CASSWTVRSSYNSPLHF. The CDR3 DNA reads TGTGCCAGCAGTTGGACTGTAAGGAGCTCCTATAATTCACCCCTCCACTTT.

The chain is built from TRBV13 and TRBJ2-1; a weak D match, TRBD2 (5 bases). Germline CDR1 and CDR2: PRHDT and FYEKMQ (reference sequence). Trimming took off 2 bases at V and 8 bases at J, with 10 bases between the two ends. The CDR3 contains 13 residues. The CDR3 spells CASSLRRSDEQFF. CDR3 in DNA: TGTGCCAGCAGCTTACGGAGGTCGGATGAGCAGTTCTTC.

This sequence joins TRBV19 and TRBJ2-5; a weak D match, TRBD1 (6 bases). Trimming removed 3 bases from V and 5 bases from J, with 7 bases in between. This CDR3 region has 12 residues. Per the germline V gene, CDR1 is LNHDA and CDR2 is SQIVND (reference sequence). In DNA form, the CDR3 reads TGTGCCAGTAGTATTCAGGGGGAGACCCAGTACTTC. Translation: CASSIQGETQYF.